A selection of T cell receptor beta chains follows, all from one sample in a study of T cells in Graves' hyperthyroidism and ophthalmopathy. Using its own MiXCR run on the multiplex PCR reads, TCRdb lists one record per CDR3 protein. The sample comprises a few hundred thousand distinct CDR3 sequences, about a fifth of which are singletons, and 35% to 45% rests with the top ten. Material: blood. Receptors originate from a man younger than 30 with Graves' ophthalmopathy. The conserved cysteine and the conserved F or W are not part of the CDR3 here. Each record gives: clone size, V gene, D gene, J gene, CDR3 protein. D genes are given only for firm matches. Where a row states a size, it is once, few, many or the class of an expanded clone; other rows omit it.

many,TRBV3-1,TRBD2,TRBJ2-1,ASSPPWGGGTDNEQF
many,TRBV10-3,TRBD1,TRBJ2-1,AIRAPGQGRNEQF
many,TRBV5-1,TRBD1,TRBJ2-5,ASSLGQQETQY
many,TRBV2,-,TRBJ2-1,ASSEDRYNEQF
-,TRBV5-1,TRBD1,TRBJ1-5,ASSFAIWGTGGQPQH
-,TRBV7-3,-,TRBJ2-1,ASKLEAGMNEQF
many,TRBV6-1,-,TRBJ2-1,ASSTGIPYEQF
many,TRBV2,TRBD2,TRBJ2-1,ASTEASGGHNEQF
few,TRBV5-1,TRBD2,TRBJ2-5,ASSPGGARETQY
few,TRBV3-1,-,TRBJ2-3,ASTRTSPPSTSDTQY
many,TRBV20-1,TRBD1,TRBJ1-2,SAEKDRVPYGYT
many,TRBV11-1,-,TRBJ2-1,ASSDTSSYNEQF
-,TRBV18,TRBD1,TRBJ1-6,ASSPNLQGSNSPLH
few,TRBV6-1,-,TRBJ1-4,ASSESWGAGGWEKLF
many,TRBV6-2/TRBV6-3,-,TRBJ2-5,ASSWGLILTETQY
few,TRBV6-5,-,TRBJ1-1,ASSSQVPNTEAF
-,TRBV29-1,-,TRBJ1-1,SISTNTEAF
many,TRBV10-1,TRBD2,TRBJ2-7,ASSDPAGIEQY
many,TRBV12-3/TRBV12-4,-,TRBJ1-2,ASSSGAAPNYGYT
once,TRBV9,-,TRBJ1-6,ASSVGRGPYNSPLH
few,TRBV7-8,-,TRBJ1-3,ASSLGLTGAGNTIY
few,TRBV14,TRBD1,TRBJ1-1,ASSRMGQMNTEAF
many,TRBV2,TRBD1,TRBJ2-7,ARGTAPYEQY
-,TRBV9,-,TRBJ2-3,ASSVAFTDTQY
-,TRBV2,TRBD1,TRBJ1-3,ASSVDRESGNTIY
-,TRBV19,-,TRBJ2-2,ASMAVTGELF
-,TRBV19,-,TRBJ2-7,ASSMVAGQWEQY
few,TRBV10-3,TRBD1,TRBJ2-3,AAQGASVDTQY
many,TRBV5-1,-,TRBJ1-5,ASSLGSANQPQH
once,TRBV19,TRBD1,TRBJ2-7,ASSLGTEFDEQY
many,TRBV2,TRBD1,TRBJ1-6,ASRPTGGLGILH
many,TRBV11-2,TRBD2,TRBJ2-7,ASSWEGYEQY
-,TRBV7-9,TRBD1,TRBJ1-4,ASSPKDRAREKLF
-,TRBV4-2,-,TRBJ1-2,ASSQGPPRTLYYGYT
many,TRBV11-2,TRBD2,TRBJ2-3,ASWERGRTDTQY
many,TRBV12-3/TRBV12-4,TRBD2,TRBJ2-3,ASTRDYSTDTQY
-,TRBV19,-,TRBJ2-1,ASSILWNEQF
many,TRBV29-1,TRBD2,TRBJ2-3,SVGLAGGPADTQY
-,TRBV5-6,-,TRBJ1-6,ASSLGGKWGSSPLH
few,TRBV29-1,-,TRBJ1-2,SAREVAYGYT
many,TRBV7-9,-,TRBJ2-1,ASSLSSPGSYNEQF
-,TRBV19,TRBD1,TRBJ1-5,ASRGQGHQPQH
few,TRBV7-3,TRBD1,TRBJ1-6,ASSLSGQGTSPLH
-,TRBV7-9,TRBD1,TRBJ1-5,ASSRTGTQPQH
-,TRBV5-1,-,TRBJ1-1,ASTLQASGGGNTEAF
-,TRBV7-3,TRBD2,TRBJ2-2,ASSFSGTSGSNAGELF
many,TRBV29-1,TRBD1,TRBJ2-7,SVVGQGIYEQY
few,TRBV5-6,TRBD1,TRBJ2-2,ASSWGTEYTGELF
many,TRBV20-1,-,TRBJ1-2,SARDTQRDYGYT
few,TRBV6-5,TRBD2,TRBJ2-5,ASSSSGGQGETQY
few,TRBV10-3,-,TRBJ2-3,AIRTTGPTDTRDTQY
-,TRBV13,TRBD2,TRBJ2-3,ASSEASGGAGTQY
few,TRBV6-2/TRBV6-3,-,TRBJ1-3,ASSSQGFGGNTIY
few,TRBV4-1,-,TRBJ2-3,ASSKTRDTRTDTQY
-,TRBV6-2/TRBV6-3,TRBD1,TRBJ2-2,ASRATGYELF
-,TRBV20-1,TRBD2,TRBJ2-3,SAAKTSGGTDTQY
-,TRBV6-2/TRBV6-3,-,TRBJ1-4,ASSYSPGASDEKLF
many,TRBV10-3,TRBD1,TRBJ1-1,AITRDRGNTEAF
-,TRBV20-1,-,TRBJ1-6,SARDRVTLH